This TCR beta chain was identified during a study of shared clonotypes between healthy human individuals. Study background: The study drew on two women and a few men aged 18 to 49 as donors.

V gave up 7 bases and J gave up 2 bases, with 11 bases separating them. Germline V lookup: CDR1 LNHNV, CDR2 YYDKDF (reference sequence). The CDR3 covers 14 residues. Assay used: immunoSEQ multiplex PCR; TCRdb lists only in-frame clones, some missing. The table lists around 2.1 million clones, around 93% of them singletons. Naivety among CD8 cells was defined by CD45RO negativity and positive CCR7 selection, thereby excluding terminally differentiated effector memory CD45RA+ cells. Study outcomes and limitations: Sequencing depth was a factor that was expected to affect clonotype sharing among donors.

Turning to this clone: Antigen: not known.

The J gene is TRBJ2-2, the V gene TRBV15; no reliable D call. Sequencing used naive CD8+ T cells from PBMCs. The sequence was collected from a young man in good health. Some clones in this sample may be carry-over from other donors' samples. The CDR3 loop is CATKAPVNTGELFF. The CDR3 DNA follows: TGTGCCACCAAGGCACCAGTTAACACCGGGGAGCTGTTTTTT.